This T cell receptor (beta chain) originates from a study of blood T cells in healthy people across ages. General observations from the study: Observed TCR beta diversity showed a strong correlation with the percentage of naive T cells as measured by flow cytometry. Estimates of total diversity, which came from one million sequenced T cells, were considered to be underestimates.

With regard to this clonotype: The antigen is unknown.

The J segment lost 14 bases and the V segment lost 4 bases, leaving 11 bases of the junction unmatched. This CDR3 is built from 14 residues. Germline loops: CDR1 MNHEY, CDR2 SVGAGI. Donors were systemically healthy Caucasian individuals from Russia aged roughly 6 to 95 years. In each sample, at least 6.5 million PBMCs were isolated. Combining a sample-barcoded 5' primer with a J-beta primer mix, a second PCR ran for roughly 6 to 11 cycles. A single record per CDR3 protein comes from TCRdb applying MiXCR to the 5' RACE reads. This repertoire shows 1.5 million to 2 million distinct CDR3 sequences, less than 50% found once; its top ten account for around 2.1%.

This TCR derives from a woman in her thirties or forties in good health. Sequenced input: blood. This chain links TRBV6-5 with TRBJ1-6; 7 nucleotides align to TRBD1. CDR3 sequence: CASSFDRESPTLHF. The CDR3 nucleotides are TGTGCCAGCAGTTTCGACAGGGAAAGCCCTACCCTCCACTTT.